This TCR beta chain was retrieved from a study of cytotoxic CD8 clonotypes in ibrutinib-treated CLL (dated by TCRdb to 2020 to 2023). Some background on the complete study: The cohort was composed of 11 relapsed/refractory and 15 treatment-naive patients; IGHV unmutated status was identified in approximately 18 patients. All remission and progressive disease samples were collected while patients were still receiving ibrutinib. The response samples were drawn at a median of roughly twelve months into treatment, with a range of roughly 6 to 36 months. Partial responses were observed in approximately 24 patients and complete responses in 2; after a median follow-up of 68 months, remission was maintained in approximately 14 patients and progression was observed in approximately 12. On average, each sample yielded hundreds of thousands of productive templates and tens of thousands of productive rearrangements. Of the 90 or so participants in the trial, about 25 had longitudinal samples available. Cryopreserved peripheral blood mononuclear cells were obtained before treatment, at response, and at either sustained remission or disease progression. The research as a whole found: Public clonotypes were found to be uncommon and were observed to contract or remain stable during treatment; the increase in clonality was shown to reflect expansion of private clonotypes at ibrutinib response. At baseline, clonality was higher than in age-matched healthy donors and showed a strong correlation with circulating CD8+ T-cell counts. An increase in clonality was observed at ibrutinib response, with clonality remaining stable during sustained remission and falling back toward baseline at progression. Lymph node repertoires were not examined, and the timing of sampling was not matched between patients in sustained remission and those whose disease progressed.

Taken from cysteine to phenylalanine, the CDR3 has 13 residues. Just the 39-base CDR3 DNA is kept, in frame starting at base 1. V trim: 5 bases; J trim: 3 bases; unmatched bases: 4. Via the germline V gene, CDR1 is MDHEN and CDR2 SYDVKM. Each clonotype received, on average, around 10x coverage in deep resolution sequencing performed on a MiSeq, where the target depth lay between 1 in 1 million and 1 in 200,000 T cells. The immunoSEQ hsTCRB Kit was used to generate the TCR beta libraries. Turning to the authors' computational methods: Data were analyzed with ImmunoSEQ Data Assistant and ImmunoSEQ Analyzer, with V, D and J genes assigned per IMGT definitions. Clonality, with values ranging from 0 to 1, was calculated as one minus the normalized Shannon entropy of productive rearrangement frequencies. Public clonotype analysis was restricted to overrepresented clonotypes comprising at least 0.05% of each patient's repertoire. Thirteen age-matched healthy donor repertoires from immuneACCESS were used as controls for clonality. What TCRdb holds here is the immuneACCESS table cut down to in-frame rearrangements. Part of the clones is not present; checked against another copy, under half of the missing clones reflect an unresolved V gene, and the others are unexplained. The V and J calls and clone size are taken from that table; D and trimming were inferred from the DNA. The sample table holds over 250,000 clones, of which less than 85% were seen once. Clones ranked in the top ten supply 5.6% of the sample.

In light of the paper, this sample's time point label describes: progressive disease on ibrutinib. For TCR beta library preparation, roughly 2 micrograms of genomic DNA were extracted from the cryopreserved PBMCs. Longitudinal blood samples from CLL patients receiving ibrutinib monotherapy were subjected to high-throughput TCR beta sequencing. The patients took part in an open-label, single-center phase 2 trial of ibrutinib monotherapy. On this clone: Its antigen remains unidentified. Within one base of it there is no much larger clone, and no base qualities were kept.

The sample consisted of PBMCs, taken at disease progression, from a patient treated with ibrutinib. This sequence was found in a human donor with chronic lymphocytic leukemia. The chain is made from TRBV28 and TRBJ2-7; TRBD2 matches 7 bases in the middle. Read as DNA, the sequence is TGTGCCAGCAGTAAACCTAGCGGCTACGAGCAGTACTTC. Its translation reads: CASSKPSGYEQYF.